What follows describes a single T cell receptor (beta chain). This specimen belongs to a study of T cell changes during pregnancy in multiple sclerosis. Libraries were prepared by immunoSEQ multiplex PCR; TCRdb keeps only in-frame clonotypes and omits some of them. This sample has tens of thousands of clones; around 89% occur once, and the top ten carry about 3.3%. V lost 6 bases and J 3 bases, leaving 17 bases between the germline ends. Germline V gives CDR1 GTSNPN, CDR2 SVGIG (reference sequence). The CDR3 is 14 residues long. The genes are TRBV30 and TRBJ1-1; D possibly corresponds to TRBD1 (6 bases). The sample in question was CD4+ T cells from peripheral blood mononuclear cells, obtained in the first trimester of pregnancy. The TCR sequence derives from a female donor in good health, enrolled as a control in a pregnancy study. The CDR3 sequence is CACHTGPGYTEAFF. The CDR3 DNA is TGTGCCTGCCATACAGGGCCGGGGTACACTGAAGCTTTCTTT.